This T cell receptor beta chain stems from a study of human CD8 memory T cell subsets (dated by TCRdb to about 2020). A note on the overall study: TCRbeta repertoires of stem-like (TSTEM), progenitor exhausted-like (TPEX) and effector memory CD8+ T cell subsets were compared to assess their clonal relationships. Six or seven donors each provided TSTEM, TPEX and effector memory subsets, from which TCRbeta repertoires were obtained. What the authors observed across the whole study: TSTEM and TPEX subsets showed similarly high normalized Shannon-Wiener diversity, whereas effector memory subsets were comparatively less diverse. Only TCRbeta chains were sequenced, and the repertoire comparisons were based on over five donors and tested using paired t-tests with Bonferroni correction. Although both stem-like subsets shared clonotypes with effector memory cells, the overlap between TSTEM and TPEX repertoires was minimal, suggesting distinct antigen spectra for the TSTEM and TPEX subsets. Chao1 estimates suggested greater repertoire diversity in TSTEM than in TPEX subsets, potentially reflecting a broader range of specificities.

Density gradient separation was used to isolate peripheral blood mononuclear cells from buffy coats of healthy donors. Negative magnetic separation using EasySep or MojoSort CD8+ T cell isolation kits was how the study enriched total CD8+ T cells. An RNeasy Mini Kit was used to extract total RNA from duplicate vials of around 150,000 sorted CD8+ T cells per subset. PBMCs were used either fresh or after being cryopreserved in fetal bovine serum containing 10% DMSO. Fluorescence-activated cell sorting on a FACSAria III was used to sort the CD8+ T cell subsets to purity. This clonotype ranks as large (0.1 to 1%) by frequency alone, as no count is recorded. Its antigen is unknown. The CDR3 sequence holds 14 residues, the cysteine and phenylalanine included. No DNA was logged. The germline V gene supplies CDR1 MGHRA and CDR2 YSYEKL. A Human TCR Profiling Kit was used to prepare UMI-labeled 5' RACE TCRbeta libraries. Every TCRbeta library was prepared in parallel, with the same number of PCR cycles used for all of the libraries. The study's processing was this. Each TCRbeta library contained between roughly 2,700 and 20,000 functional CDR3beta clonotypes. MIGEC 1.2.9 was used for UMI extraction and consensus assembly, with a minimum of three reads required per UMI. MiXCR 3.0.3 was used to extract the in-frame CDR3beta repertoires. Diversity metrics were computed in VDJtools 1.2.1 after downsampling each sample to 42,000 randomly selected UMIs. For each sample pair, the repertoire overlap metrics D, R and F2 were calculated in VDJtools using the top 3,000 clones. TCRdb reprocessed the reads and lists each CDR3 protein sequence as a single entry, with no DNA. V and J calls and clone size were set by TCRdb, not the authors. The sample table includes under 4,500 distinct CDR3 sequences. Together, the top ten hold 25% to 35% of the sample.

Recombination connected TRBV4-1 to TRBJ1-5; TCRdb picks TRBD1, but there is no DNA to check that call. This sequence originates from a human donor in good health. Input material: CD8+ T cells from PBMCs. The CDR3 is CASIVGQGNQPQHF.